In its sample, the clone carrying this T cell receptor beta chain was seen a few times. Its antigen is as yet unknown. The CDR3 totals 11 residues. The germline V and J ends were trimmed by 6 bases and 5 bases, with 11 bases remaining between them. Per germline, CDR1 DFQATT and CDR2 SNEGSKA (reference sequence). The data derive from a study of STAT5B mutations in CD4+ large granular lymphocyte leukemia. Study findings and constraints: Compared with healthy controls (2/35), patient top clones favored TRBV06 (8/27). No patients shared main leukemic clonotypes, though about 24% appeared at low frequency elsewhere. Data were not HLA-matched across samples.

In the authors' methods: Lowest detectable productive clonotype frequency was 2.59 x 10-5. Some clones are missing from TCRdb's copy, which holds only in-frame ones; the method was immunoSEQ multiplex PCR. V and J calls and clone size are copied from that table; D and trimming were computed from the DNA. The table lists roughly 30,000 clones, more than 65% of them singletons. This chain links TRBV20-1 with TRBJ2-7; D possibly matches TRBD1 or TRBD2 (5 bases each). This receptor was identified in a human donor in good health. The sequenced sample was CD4+ T cells from blood buffy coats. The CDR3 is CSARGVNEQYF. DNA of the CDR3: TGCAGTGCCCGAGGGGTCAACGAGCAGTACTTC.